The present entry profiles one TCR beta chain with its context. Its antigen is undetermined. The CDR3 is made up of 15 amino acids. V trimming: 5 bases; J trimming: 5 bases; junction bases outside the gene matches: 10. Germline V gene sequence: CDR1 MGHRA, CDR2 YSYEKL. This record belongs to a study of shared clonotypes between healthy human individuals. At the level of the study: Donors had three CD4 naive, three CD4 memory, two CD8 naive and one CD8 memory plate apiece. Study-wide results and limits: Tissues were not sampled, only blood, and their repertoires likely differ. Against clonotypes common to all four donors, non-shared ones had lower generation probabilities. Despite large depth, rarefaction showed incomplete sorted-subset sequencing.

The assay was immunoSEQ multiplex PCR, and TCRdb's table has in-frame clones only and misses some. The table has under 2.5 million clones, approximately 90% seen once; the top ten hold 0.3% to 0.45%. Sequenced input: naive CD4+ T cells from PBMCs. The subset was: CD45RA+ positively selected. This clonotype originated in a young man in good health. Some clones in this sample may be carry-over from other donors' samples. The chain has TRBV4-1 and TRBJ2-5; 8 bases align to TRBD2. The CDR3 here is CASSEILAGEETQYF. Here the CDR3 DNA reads TGCGCCAGCAGCGAAATCCTAGCGGGTGAGGAGACCCAGTACTTC.